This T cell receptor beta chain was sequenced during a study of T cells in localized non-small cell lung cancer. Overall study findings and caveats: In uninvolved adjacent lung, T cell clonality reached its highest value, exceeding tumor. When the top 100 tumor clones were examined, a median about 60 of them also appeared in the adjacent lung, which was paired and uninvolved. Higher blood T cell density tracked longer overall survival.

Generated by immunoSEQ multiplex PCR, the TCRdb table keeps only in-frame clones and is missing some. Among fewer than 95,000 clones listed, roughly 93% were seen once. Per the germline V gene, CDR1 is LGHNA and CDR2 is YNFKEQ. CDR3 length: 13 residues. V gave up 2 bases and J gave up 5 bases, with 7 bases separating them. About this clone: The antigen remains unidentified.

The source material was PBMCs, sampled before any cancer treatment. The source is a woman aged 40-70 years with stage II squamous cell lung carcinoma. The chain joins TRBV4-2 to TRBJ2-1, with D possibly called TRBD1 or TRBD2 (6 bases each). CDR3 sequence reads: CASSQRGDNEQFF. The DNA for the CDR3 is TGTGCCAGCAGCCAAAGGGGGGACAATGAGCAGTTCTTC.